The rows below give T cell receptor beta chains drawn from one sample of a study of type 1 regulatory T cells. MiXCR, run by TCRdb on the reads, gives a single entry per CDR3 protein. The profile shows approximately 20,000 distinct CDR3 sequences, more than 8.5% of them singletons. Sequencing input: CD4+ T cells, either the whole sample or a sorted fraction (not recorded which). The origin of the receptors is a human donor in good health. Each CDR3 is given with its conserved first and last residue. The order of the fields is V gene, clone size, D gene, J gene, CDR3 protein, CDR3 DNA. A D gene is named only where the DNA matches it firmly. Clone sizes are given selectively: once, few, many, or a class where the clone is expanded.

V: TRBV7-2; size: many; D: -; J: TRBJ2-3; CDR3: CASSLRSGGRDTQYF; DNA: TGTGCCAGCAGCTTAAGGTCTGGCGGTAGAGATACGCAGTATTTT
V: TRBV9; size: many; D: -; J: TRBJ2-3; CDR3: CASSPRGTDTQYF; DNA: TGTGCCAGCAGCCCCCGGGGCACAGATACGCAGTATTTT
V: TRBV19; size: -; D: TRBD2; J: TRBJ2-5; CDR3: CASSTTSGSQETQYF; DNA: TGTGCCAGTAGTACGACTAGCGGGAGTCAAGAGACCCAGTACTTC
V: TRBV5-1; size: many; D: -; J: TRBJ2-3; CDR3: CASSLRGLAGDTQYF; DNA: TGCGCCAGCAGCTTGAGGGGGCTAGCGGGAGATACGCAGTATTTT
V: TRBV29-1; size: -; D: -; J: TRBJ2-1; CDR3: CSADRSPIDEQFF; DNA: TGCAGCGCCGACAGATCGCCCATAGATGAGCAGTTCTTC
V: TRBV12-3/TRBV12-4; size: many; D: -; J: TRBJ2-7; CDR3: CASSLDHIGPYEQYF; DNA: TGTGCCAGCAGTTTAGACCACATCGGCCCTTACGAGCAGTACTTC
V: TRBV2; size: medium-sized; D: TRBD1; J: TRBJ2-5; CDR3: CASSVVRQGETQYF; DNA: TGTGCCAGCAGTGTGGTTCGACAGGGAGAGACCCAGTACTTC
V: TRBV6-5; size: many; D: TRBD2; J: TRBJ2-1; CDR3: CASSPQWEGNEQFF; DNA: TGTGCCAGCAGCCCCCAGTGGGAGGGGAATGAGCAGTTCTTC
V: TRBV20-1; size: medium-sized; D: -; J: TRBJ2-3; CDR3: CSARGDLGTDTQYF; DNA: TGCAGTGCTAGAGGGGATCTTGGAACAGATACGCAGTATTTT
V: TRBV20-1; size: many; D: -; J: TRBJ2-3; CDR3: CSASPIQRASLNTDTQYF; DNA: TGCAGTGCTAGCCCAATTCAACGGGCCTCACTTAACACAGATACGCAGTATTTT
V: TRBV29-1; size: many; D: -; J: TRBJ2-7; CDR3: CSASEHPHEQYF; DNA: TGCAGCGCCTCCGAGCACCCCCACGAGCAGTACTTC
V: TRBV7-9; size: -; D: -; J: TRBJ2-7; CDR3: CASSSKGPGEQYF; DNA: TGTGCCAGCAGCTCAAAGGGCCCCGGCGAGCAGTACTTC
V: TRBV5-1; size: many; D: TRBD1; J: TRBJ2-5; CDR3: CASSQGQGYSRGETQYF; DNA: TGCGCCAGCAGCCAGGGACAGGGCTATTCTCGAGGGGAGACCCAGTACTTC
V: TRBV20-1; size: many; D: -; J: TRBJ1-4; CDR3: CSARGRSNEKLFF; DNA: TGCAGTGCTAGGGGCAGGTCTAATGAAAAACTGTTTTTT
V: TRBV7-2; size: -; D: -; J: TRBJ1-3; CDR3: CASSSQRDATIYF; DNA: TGTGCCAGCAGCTCTCAAAGGGACGCCACCATATATTTT
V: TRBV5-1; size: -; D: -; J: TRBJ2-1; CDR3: CASSLNSLYNEQFF; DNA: TGCGCCAGCAGCTTAAACAGTCTCTACAATGAGCAGTTCTTC